The 4 T cell receptor beta chains below were found in one sample sequenced in a study of OX40 agonist ivuxolimab in advanced cancers. Generated by immunoSEQ multiplex PCR, the TCRdb table keeps only in-frame clones and is missing some. The sample lists over 95,000 clones; roughly nine tenths were seen once. Sequencing was performed on CD4+ or CD8+ T cells sorted from blood, taken in a trial of the OX40 agonist ivuxolimab. The receptors originated from an adult with an advanced solid tumor such as melanoma, head and neck, liver or kidney cancer.

The chain is built from TRBV25-1 and TRBJ2-1, with D tentatively TRBD2 (5 bases). The ends were cut back, 1 base at V and 4 bases at J, with 17 bases in the middle. The CDR3 is made up of 17 amino acids. CDR1 is MGHDK, CDR2 SYGVNS, per germline. The CDR3 DNA reads TGTGCCAGCAGTGAATCTGGACGGGAAACCTGGTACAATGAGCAGTTCTTC. Its translation: CASSESGRETWYNEQFF.

V is TRBV7-2 and J is TRBJ1-3, with D maybe TRBD1 (5 bases). The CDR3 has 15 amino acids. Trimming shortened V by 5 bases and J by 0 bases, and 11 bases separated the two germline ends. CDR1 is SGHTA and CDR2 is FQGNSA in the germline V gene. CDR3 in DNA: TGTGCCAGCAGCCTTCACAGGAGCTCTGGAAACACCATATATTTT. It is translated as CASSLHRSSGNTIYF.

The J gene is TRBJ2-3, the V gene TRBV5-1; TRBD1 matches 7 bases. J was trimmed by 1 base and V by 0 bases; bases with no gene match: 8. The CDR3 is 17 residues long. From germline, CDR1 is SGHRS and CDR2 YFSETQ. The CDR3 reads CASSLGPRQGGTDTQYF. CDR3 coding DNA: TGCGCCAGCAGCTTGGGACCGAGGCAGGGGGGCACAGATACGCAGTATTTT.

The V and J genes are TRBV6-6 and TRBJ2-5; D gene ambiguous. The CDR3 totals 13 residues. Trimming removed 4 bases from V and 5 bases from J, with 11 bases in between. Germline CDR1 is MNHNY and CDR2 is SVGAGI (reference sequence). CDR3 coding DNA: TGTGCCAGCAGTTCCAGGATCGACGAGACCCAGTACTTC. It specifies CASSSRIDETQYF.